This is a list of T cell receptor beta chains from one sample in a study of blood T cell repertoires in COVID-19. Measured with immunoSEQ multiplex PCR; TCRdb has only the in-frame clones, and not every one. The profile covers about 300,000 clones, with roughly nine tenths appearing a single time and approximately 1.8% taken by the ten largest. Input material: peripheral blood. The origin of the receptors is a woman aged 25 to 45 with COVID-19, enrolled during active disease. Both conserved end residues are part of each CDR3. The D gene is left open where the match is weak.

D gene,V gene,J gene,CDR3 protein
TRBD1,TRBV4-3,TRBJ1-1,CASSQERTGPYTEAFF
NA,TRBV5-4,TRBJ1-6,CASRSPGVGSPLHF
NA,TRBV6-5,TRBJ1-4,CASVICATNEKLFF
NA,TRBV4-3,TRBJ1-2,CASSQEVRRGGYTF
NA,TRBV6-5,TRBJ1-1,CASSKERSYTEAFF
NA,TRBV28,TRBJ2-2,CASSLRREAGELFF
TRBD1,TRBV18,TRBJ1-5,CASSPGTGGSNQPQHF
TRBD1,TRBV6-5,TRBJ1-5,CASITGTGVNQPQHF
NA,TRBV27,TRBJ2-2,CASSLWETGELFF
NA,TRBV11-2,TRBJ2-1,CASSLDLANEQFF
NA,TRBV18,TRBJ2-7,CASSPDISYEQYF
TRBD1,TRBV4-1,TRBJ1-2,CASSQVQGAIYTF
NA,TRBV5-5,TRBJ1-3,CASSWDIGNTIYF
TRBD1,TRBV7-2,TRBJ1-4,CASSPGQGGEKLFF
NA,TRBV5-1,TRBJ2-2,CASSPTTRVPGELFF
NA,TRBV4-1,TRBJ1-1,CASSPPRQVGTEAFF
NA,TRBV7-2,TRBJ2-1,CASSLALRGRYNEQFF
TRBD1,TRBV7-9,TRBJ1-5,CASSNVPGQGKVIQPQHF
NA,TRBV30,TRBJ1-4,CACNLKTGKLFF
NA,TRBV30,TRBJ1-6,CAWSAPKTAADSPLHF
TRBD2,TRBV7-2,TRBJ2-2,CASSLVSGGNTGELFF
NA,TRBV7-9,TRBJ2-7,CASSSGLPWEQYF
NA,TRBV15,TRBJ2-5,CATSRYDREETQYF
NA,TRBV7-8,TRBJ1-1,CASSLAQGFDTEAFF
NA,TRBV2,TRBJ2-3,CASSEMGTRRTDTQYF
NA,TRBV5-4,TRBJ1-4,CASSRGTSLREKLFF
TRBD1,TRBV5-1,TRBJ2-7,CASAPDRTDSEQYF
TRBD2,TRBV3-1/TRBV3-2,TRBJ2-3,CASSQRLTSGFPDTQYF
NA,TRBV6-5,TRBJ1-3,CASSRSPGNTIYF
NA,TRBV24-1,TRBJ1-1,CATSDLAGDEDEAFF
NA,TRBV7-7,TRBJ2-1,CASSFYPTPLNEQFF
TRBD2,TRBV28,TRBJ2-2,CASSLYAGGRTGELFF
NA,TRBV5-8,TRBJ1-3,CASSWRAGNSGNTIYF
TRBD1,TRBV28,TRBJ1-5,CASSSRVMTGTNQPQHF
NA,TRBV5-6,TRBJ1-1,CASSSGAEAFF
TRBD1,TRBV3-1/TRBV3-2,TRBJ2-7,CASSRTGQGASYEQYF
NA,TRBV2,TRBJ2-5,CASRGGETQYF
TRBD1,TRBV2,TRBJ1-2,CASSWDSDGYTF
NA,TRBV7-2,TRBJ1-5,CASSSRNVRGSNQPQHF
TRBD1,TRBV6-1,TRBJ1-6,CASSEIRGTGNSPLHF
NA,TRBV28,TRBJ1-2,CASNDPLGANYGYTF
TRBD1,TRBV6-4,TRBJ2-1,CASSDALAGTGGRWNEQFF
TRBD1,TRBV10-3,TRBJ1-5,CAISESRTGEGQPQHF
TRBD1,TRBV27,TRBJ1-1,CASSLTGTGGVEAFF
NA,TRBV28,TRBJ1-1,CASSLKFLSTEAFF
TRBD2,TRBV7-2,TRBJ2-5,CASSLVVSLRGGLQETQYF
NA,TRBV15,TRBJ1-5,CATSREGRGNQPQHF
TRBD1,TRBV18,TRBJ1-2,CASSSGTGGYMDGYTF
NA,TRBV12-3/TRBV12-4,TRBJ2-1,CASSSTGLNEQFF
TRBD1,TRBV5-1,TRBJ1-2,CASRTGGALDYGYTF
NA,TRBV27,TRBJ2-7,CASSFRRAEYEQYF
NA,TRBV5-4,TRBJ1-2,CASSRIGAGPIWGYTF
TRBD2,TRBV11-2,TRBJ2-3,CASSLEARGVLRDTQYF
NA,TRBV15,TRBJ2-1,CATRGGEGQFF
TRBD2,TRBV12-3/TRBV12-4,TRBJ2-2,CASISGGTGELFF
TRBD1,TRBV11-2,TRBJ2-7,CASSRGQGPDEQYF
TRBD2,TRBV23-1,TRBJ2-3,CASSLHFSGGGGTDTQYF